Listed below are T cell receptor beta chains from one sample, sequenced in a study of metastatic and nonmetastatic thyroid tumors. TCRdb re-called the PCR reads with MiXCR. The sample lists about 31,000 clones, around 20% occurring once. The specimen was blood. Receptors were obtained from a female donor with papillary thyroid cancer or a benign thyroid nodule (not recorded which). Some clones in this sample may be carry-over from other donors' samples. Each CDR3 is given with its conserved first and last residue. The D gene is left open where the match is weak. Some rows mark clone size as missing; the rest say once, few, many or name a class of expanded clone.

j_call clone_size v_call d_call cdr3_aa cdr3_nt
TRBJ2-7 many TRBV20-1 . CSAIHSENRLYSYEQYF TGCAGTGCTATTCACTCGGAGAACAGGCTCTACTCCTACGAGCAGTACTTC
TRBJ2-1 . TRBV27 TRBD2 CASSLGTTFHNEQFF TGTGCCAGCAGTTTGGGGACTACTTTCCACAATGAGCAGTTCTTC
TRBJ1-6 . TRBV19 TRBD1 CASSNALTGVHSPLHF TGTGCCAGTAGTAATGCCCTGACAGGGGTGCATTCACCCCTCCACTTT
TRBJ2-7 many TRBV5-1 . CASSPDHKSSYEQYF TGCGCCAGCAGCCCTGATCATAAGAGCTCCTACGAGCAGTACTTC
TRBJ1-2 few TRBV6-5 . CASSYGQGNYGYTF TGTGCCAGCAGTTACGGGCAGGGCAACTATGGCTACACCTTC
TRBJ1-5 many TRBV6-2/TRBV6-3 . CASSWPPSGRRSRQPQHF TGTGCCAGCAGTTGGCCGCCTTCGGGACGCCGGTCTCGTCAGCCCCAGCATTTT
TRBJ1-1 . TRBV14 . CASSPNRNTEAFF TGTGCCAGCAGCCCTAACAGGAACACTGAAGCTTTCTTT
TRBJ1-4 many TRBV3-1 TRBD1 CASSQEDRSNEKLFF TGTGCCAGCAGCCAAGAGGACAGGAGTAATGAAAAACTGTTTTTT
TRBJ1-1 many TRBV27 . CASSLGYGGLTEAFF TGTGCCAGCAGTTTAGGTTACGGGGGGTTAACTGAAGCTTTCTTT
TRBJ2-7 many TRBV12-3/TRBV12-4 . CASSLRKGFEQYF TGTGCCAGCAGTTTAAGGAAGGGCTTCGAGCAGTACTTC
TRBJ1-5 many TRBV12-3/TRBV12-4 . CASSLLGGGTSNQPQHF TGTGCCAGCAGCCTTCTCGGGGGGGGGACGAGCAATCAGCCCCAGCATTTT
TRBJ1-2 . TRBV7-2 . CASSSGNNYGYTF TGTGCCAGCAGCTCAGGCAACAACTATGGCTACACCTTC
TRBJ2-7 . TRBV2 TRBD1 CASRTEGTVSYEQYF TGTGCCAGCAGGACGGAAGGGACAGTCTCCTACGAGCAGTACTTC
TRBJ1-2 . TRBV5-4 . CASSFDTNYGYTF TGTGCCAGCAGCTTTGACACGAACTATGGCTACACCTTC
TRBJ2-6 . TRBV6-2/TRBV6-3 . CASSYDSSGANVLTF TGTGCCAGCAGTTATGACAGCTCTGGGGCCAACGTCCTGACTTTC
TRBJ2-3 many TRBV19 TRBD1 CASSARQGTDTQYF TGTGCCAGTAGTGCCCGACAGGGGACCGATACGCAGTATTTT
TRBJ2-7 medium-sized TRBV20-1 TRBD2 CSADGGGNYYEQYF TGCAGTGCTGATGGCGGGGGGAACTACTACGAGCAGTACTTC
TRBJ2-1 many TRBV4-1 TRBD1 CASSQDVRQGMVGGEQFF TGCGCCAGCAGCCAAGACGTGCGACAGGGGATGGTAGGCGGCGAGCAGTTCTTC
TRBJ2-3 few TRBV6-1 . CASSEWAGALGTDTQYF TGTGCCAGCAGTGAGTGGGCCGGGGCCCTAGGCACAGATACGCAGTATTTT
TRBJ2-7 medium-sized TRBV6-1 . CASILGHRPYEQYF TGTGCCAGCATACTCGGACATCGCCCCTACGAGCAGTACTTC
TRBJ2-7 . TRBV7-6 . CASSLEVGREQYF TGTGCCAGCAGCTTAGAGGTCGGACGCGAGCAGTACTTC
TRBJ1-6 many TRBV10-3 . CAISDDRDSPLHF TGTGCCATCAGTGACGACAGAGATTCACCCCTCCACTTT
TRBJ1-1 . TRBV3-1 . CASSPRDLNTEAFF TGTGCCAGCAGCCCCAGGGACTTAAACACTGAAGCTTTCTTT
TRBJ1-6 medium-sized TRBV6-1 . CASRVTGEGSPLHF TGTGCCAGCAGGGTAACTGGAGAGGGTTCACCCCTCCACTTT
TRBJ2-7 . TRBV6-2/TRBV6-3 TRBD2 CASSYSGRFYEQYF TGTGCCAGCAGTTACTCCGGGAGGTTCTACGAGCAGTACTTC
TRBJ1-3 many TRBV19 . CASSTGSGNTIYF TGTGCCAGTAGTACGGGGTCTGGAAACACCATATATTTT
TRBJ1-1 few TRBV6-1 . CASTSPGETEAFF TGTGCCAGCACCTCGCCGGGGGAGACTGAGGCTTTCTTT
TRBJ2-5 . TRBV15 TRBD2 CATSRVETGGETQYF TGTGCCACCAGCAGAGTAGAAACGGGGGGGGAGACCCAGTACTTC
TRBJ2-1 . TRBV11-2 . CASRRDYNEQFF TGTGCCAGCAGGCGGGACTACAATGAGCAGTTCTTC
TRBJ2-3 . TRBV6-4 . CASSFPCGDTQYF TGTGCCAGCAGTTTCCCGTGCGGAGATACGCAGTATTTT
TRBJ2-7 many TRBV7-9 . CASSISYEQYF TGTGCCAGCAGCATCAGCTACGAGCAGTACTTC
TRBJ1-6 . TRBV15 TRBD1 CATSVQGAVGSPLHF TGTGCCACCAGCGTACAGGGGGCTGTGGGGTCACCCCTCCACTTT
TRBJ1-3 many TRBV11-2 . CASSLFPGNGPGNTIYF TGTGCCAGCAGCTTATTCCCGGGGAATGGACCAGGAAACACCATATATTTT
TRBJ2-1 many TRBV10-3 TRBD1 CAISDLGRTGSSYNEQFF TGTGCCATCAGTGATTTGGGGAGGACAGGGAGCTCCTACAATGAGCAGTTCTTC
TRBJ2-7 few TRBV11-3 . CASSLRGNSYEQYF TGTGCCAGCAGCCTCCGGGGTAACTCCTACGAGCAGTACTTC
TRBJ2-7 . TRBV6-1 . CASRLRQDPSYEQYF TGTGCCAGCAGGCTAAGACAGGACCCCTCCTACGAGCAGTACTTC
TRBJ1-1 many TRBV20-1 . CSASPVNTEAFF TGCAGTGCTAGCCCAGTGAACACTGAAGCTTTCTTT
TRBJ1-2 few TRBV6-5 TRBD1 CASSSTPGTGFGAYGYTF TGTGCCAGCAGTTCCACTCCCGGGACAGGGTTCGGGGCCTATGGCTACACCTTC
TRBJ1-5 many TRBV6-2/TRBV6-3 . CASSSSTGGGFGNQPQHF .
TRBJ2-7 few TRBV6-2/TRBV6-3 TRBD1 CASSWTGGIYEQYF TGTGCCAGCAGTTGGACAGGGGGTATCTACGAGCAGTACTTC
TRBJ2-1 . TRBV11-1 . CASSLLTGVMNEQFF TGTGCCAGCAGCTTGCTGACGGGAGTAATGAATGAGCAGTTCTTC
TRBJ2-3 few TRBV6-1 TRBD2 CASRPLARADTQYF TGTGCCAGCAGACCACTAGCGAGGGCAGATACGCAGTATTTT
TRBJ1-5 many TRBV12-5 . CASGLAGANQPQHF TGTGCTAGTGGTCTGGCGGGGGCAAATCAGCCCCAGCATTTT
TRBJ1-1 many TRBV12-5 . CASGLVRLGVLTEAFF TGTGCTAGTGGTTTGGTACGGTTGGGGGTACTCACTGAAGCTTTCTTT
TRBJ2-4 many TRBV15 TRBD2 CATSRVTSGIAKNIQYF TGTGCCACCAGCAGAGTAACTAGCGGGATAGCCAAAAACATTCAGTACTTC
TRBJ2-7 many TRBV12-3/TRBV12-4 . CASSLGDTMSSYEQYF TGTGCCAGCAGTTTAGGAGACACCATGAGCTCCTACGAGCAGTACTTC
TRBJ2-5 . TRBV24-1 . CATSDAVLASQETQYF TGTGCCACCAGTGACGCAGTGTTAGCGTCCCAAGAGACCCAGTACTTC
TRBJ2-1 many TRBV20-1 TRBD2 CSASPRGGLNEQFF TGCAGTGCCTCCCCGCGGGGGGGCTTAAATGAGCAGTTCTTC
TRBJ2-7 few TRBV6-4 TRBD2 CASRTSGGAAYEQYF TGTGCCAGCAGGACTAGCGGGGGGGCCGCCTACGAGCAGTACTTC